The rows below give T cell receptor beta chains drawn from one sample of a study of T cells in Graves' hyperthyroidism and ophthalmopathy. TCRdb independently ran MiXCR on the multiplex PCR reads; one entry per CDR3 protein. The sample lists some 620,000 distinct CDR3 sequences; roughly 15% were seen once. Sequencing input: blood. The receptor set was obtained from a woman aged 25 to 39 with Graves' hyperthyroidism. Both conserved end residues are part of each CDR3. The order of the fields is V gene, clone size, J gene, D gene, CDR3 DNA, CDR3 protein. A D gene is named only where the DNA matches it firmly. Clone size, where shown, is once, few, many, or a class for clones that have expanded.

TRBV7-9	-	TRBJ2-1	-	TGTGCCAGCAGCTCGTTTTTAACCTACAATGAGCAGTTCTTC	CASSSFLTYNEQFF
TRBV2	many	TRBJ2-1	TRBD2	TGTGCCAGCAGCGGGTCTAGCGGGATTACCTACAATGAGCAGTTCTTC	CASSGSSGITYNEQFF
TRBV28	many	TRBJ1-1	-	TGTGCCAGCAGTTTATCCGTTAATGAAGCTTTCTTT	CASSLSVNEAFF
TRBV5-1	few	TRBJ1-2	TRBD1	TGCGCCAGCAGCTTTGGGACAGTCGGAGCTAACTATGGCTACACCTTC	CASSFGTVGANYGYTF
TRBV12-3/TRBV12-4	few	TRBJ1-1	-	TGTGCCAGCAGTTTTAGTGCGGGGGAGACTGAAGCTTTCTTT	CASSFSAGETEAFF
TRBV19	-	TRBJ2-7	TRBD2	TGTGCCAGTAGTATGGCGGGGGGCGAGCAGTACTTC	CASSMAGGEQYF
TRBV28	many	TRBJ2-7	-	TGTGCCAGCAGCTCCTCGGGGGAGTTCAGCGAGCAGTACTTC	CASSSSGEFSEQYF
TRBV7-3	-	TRBJ2-2	-	TGTGCCAGCAGCTTGAACCCGACCGGGGAGCTGTTTTTT	CASSLNPTGELFF
TRBV11-2	many	TRBJ2-6	-	TGTGCCAGCAGCGGGGGACCAGGGACGGCAGGGTTTTTTTCTGGGGCCAACGTCCTGACTTTC	CASSGGPGTAGFFSGANVLTF
TRBV12-3/TRBV12-4	few	TRBJ2-5	TRBD2	TGTGCCAGCAGTTTTGGGCTAGCGGAAACCGCCCAGTACTTC	CASSFGLAETAQYF
TRBV19	few	TRBJ1-2	-	TGTGCCAGTAGTATATCCTGGGCTAACTATGGCTACACCTTC	CASSISWANYGYTF
TRBV2	once	TRBJ2-3	TRBD2	TGTGCCAGCAGGGTAGCGGGAGGGCCTGGAGATACGCAGTATTTT	CASRVAGGPGDTQYF
TRBV6-1	few	TRBJ2-7	-	TGTGCCAGCAGTGAAGCAGCCAGGACCTACTACGAGCAGTACTTC	CASSEAARTYYEQYF
TRBV7-9	many	TRBJ2-7	-	TGTGCCAGCAGCTTAGTTGAGGGGGGCCACTACGAGCAGTACTTC	CASSLVEGGHYEQYF
TRBV5-8	few	TRBJ2-7	TRBD2	TGTGCCAGCAGTCTAATAGCGGGAGGGTGGTACGAGCAGTACTTC	CASSLIAGGWYEQYF
TRBV5-1	many	TRBJ2-1	TRBD2	TGCGCCAGCAGCTTGATGGGACTAGCGGACAATGAGCAGTTCTTC	CASSLMGLADNEQFF
TRBV27	many	TRBJ2-7	-	TGTGCCAGCAGCCTGCGTGGTGGGTCCTACGAGCAGTACTTC	CASSLRGGSYEQYF
TRBV15	many	TRBJ1-5	-	TGTGCCACCAGCAGAGACGGGGGCAGCAATCAGCCCCAGCATTTT	CATSRDGGSNQPQHF
TRBV20-1	many	TRBJ2-1	-	TGCAGTGCTAGCTCCGCTAAACCGGTCTACAATGAGCAGTTCTTC	CSASSAKPVYNEQFF
TRBV20-1	few	TRBJ2-7	TRBD2	TGCAGTGCTCTCGGGACTAGCGGGAGATTCACCTACGAGCAGTACTTC	CSALGTSGRFTYEQYF
TRBV12-5	few	TRBJ2-3	TRBD2	TGTGCTAGTGGTCCTCGACTAGCGGGCACAGATACGCAGTATTTT	CASGPRLAGTDTQYF
TRBV12-3/TRBV12-4	many	TRBJ2-7	-	TGTGCCAGCAGTTCCCCGCGGGCTAGCGTCGACGAGCAGTACTTC	CASSSPRASVDEQYF
TRBV6-5	few	TRBJ1-1	-	TGTGCCAGCAGTTATGGGACACACCTAGAAGCTTTCTTT	CASSYGTHLEAFF
TRBV30	many	TRBJ2-3	-	TGTGCCTGGAGTGTAGAGACAGATACGCAGTATTTT	CAWSVETDTQYF
TRBV6-5	-	TRBJ2-1	-	TGTGCCAGCAGTTACGGAGGGAGACCGAACAATGAGCAGTTCTTC	CASSYGGRPNNEQFF
TRBV5-6	-	TRBJ2-3	TRBD1	TGTGCCAGCAGGTACCGGGACAGGGGCGCAGATACGCAGTATTTT	CASRYRDRGADTQYF
TRBV13	many	TRBJ2-4	TRBD1	TGTGCCAGCAGCTTCTCAACAGGGACAGCTAATAGGAAAAACATTCAGTACTTC	CASSFSTGTANRKNIQYF
TRBV11-1	-	TRBJ2-2	-	TGTGCCAGCAGCTTAGTTCGGGACTTATACACCGGGGAGCTGTTTTTT	CASSLVRDLYTGELFF
TRBV12-3/TRBV12-4	-	TRBJ2-5	-	TGTGCCAGCAGAGGGGATCTGGGGGTTCGGGAGACCCAGTACTTC	CASRGDLGVRETQYF
TRBV5-5	-	TRBJ1-1	-	TGTGCCAGCAGCTTGGATCATGGGGGATTTACTGAAGCTTTCTTT	CASSLDHGGFTEAFF
TRBV6-1	many	TRBJ2-5	TRBD2	TGTGCCAGCAGTTATAAAGGTGCGGGAGAAGAGACCCAGTACTTC	CASSYKGAGEETQYF
TRBV28	-	TRBJ2-5	TRBD1	TGTGCCAGCAGTTTGGACAGGGGGCCGCCCCAGTACTTC	CASSLDRGPPQYF
TRBV6-1	many	TRBJ1-1	-	TGTGCCAGCAGCCTAAGGACGGGAGACACTGAAGCTTTCTTT	CASSLRTGDTEAFF
TRBV20-1	many	TRBJ2-1	-	TGCAGTGCTAGCTTACCTTGGGGTTATGAGCAGTTCTTC	CSASLPWGYEQFF
TRBV7-8	-	TRBJ2-1	TRBD1	TGTGCCAGCAGCTTAGATACAGGGGGCGATGAGCAGTTCTTC	CASSLDTGGDEQFF
TRBV28	few	TRBJ2-1	-	TGTGCCAGCAGTTTAACATTCGCTGAGCAGTTCTTC	CASSLTFAEQFF
TRBV3-1	many	TRBJ1-1	-	TGTGCCAGCAGTCTAACAGGGCGTTATGAAGCTTTCTTT	CASSLTGRYEAFF
TRBV18	few	TRBJ2-7	-	TGTGCCAGCTCACCACCGTCAGCAACCGCCTACGAGCAGTACTTC	CASSPPSATAYEQYF
TRBV24-1	few	TRBJ2-7	-	TGTGCCACCAGTGATTCGGCACAGGGCGGATACTACGAGCAGTACTTC	CATSDSAQGGYYEQYF
TRBV29-1	many	TRBJ2-3	-	TGCAGCGTCACCCCCCTTGGCAGGGGCCCAGATACGCAGTATTTT	CSVTPLGRGPDTQYF
TRBV18	many	TRBJ1-2	-	TGTGCCAGCTCACCAGCCCTATCGGGGGAAGGCTATGGCTACACCTTC	CASSPALSGEGYGYTF
TRBV6-1	many	TRBJ2-7	-	TGTGCCAGCAGTGAAGAAGCCCTTCGGGACCACGAGCAGTACTTC	CASSEEALRDHEQYF
TRBV5-1	-	TRBJ2-3	TRBD2	TGCGCCAGCAGCTTGCATGTCCGGGCTAGCGGGATCACAGATACGCAGTATTTT	CASSLHVRASGITDTQYF
TRBV6-5	-	TRBJ2-7	-	TGTGCCAGCAGTTGGGGTAGCGGCCCAAGCTCCTACGAGCAGTACTTC	CASSWGSGPSSYEQYF
TRBV25-1	many	TRBJ2-5	-	TGTGCCAGCAGTGAACGGGGGTGGGAAGAGACCCAGTACTTC	CASSERGWEETQYF
TRBV19	-	TRBJ2-5	-	TGTGCCAGTAGTATACAGGGAAGCAAAGAGACCCAGTACTTC	CASSIQGSKETQYF
TRBV6-1	many	TRBJ2-7	TRBD1	TGTGCCAGCAGTCGGGACAGGATATACGAGCAGTACTTC	CASSRDRIYEQYF
TRBV5-1	many	TRBJ2-1	TRBD1	TGCGCCAGCAGCTTGGGGGGACAGGGGGCGTGGGAGCAGTTCTTC	CASSLGGQGAWEQFF
TRBV18	many	TRBJ1-1	-	TGTGCCAGCTCAATACAGGGAACGGACACTGAAGCTTTCTTT	CASSIQGTDTEAFF
TRBV20-1	-	TRBJ2-1	-	TGCAGTGCTAGACCCCGGACTGTAATCACCTCCTACAATGAGCAGTTCTTC	CSARPRTVITSYNEQFF
TRBV12-3/TRBV12-4	-	TRBJ2-5	-	TGTGCCAGCAGTTACAGCGGGCGGGGGACCCAGTACTTC	CASSYSGRGTQYF
TRBV11-2	-	TRBJ2-1	-	TGTGCCAGCAGACTAGACAAGGGCTCCTACAATGAGCAGTTCTTC	CASRLDKGSYNEQFF
TRBV11-2	many	TRBJ2-1	-	TGTGCCAGCAGCTTAGGTAACTACAATGAGCAGTTCTTC	CASSLGNYNEQFF
TRBV28	many	TRBJ1-2	-	TGTGCCAGCAGTTTGAGGCGTACTGGCGGCTACACCTTC	CASSLRRTGGYTF
TRBV28	-	TRBJ2-2	TRBD1	TGTGCCAGCAGTTTCGATACAGGGGCTTACACCGGGGAGCTGTTTTTT	CASSFDTGAYTGELFF